These T cell receptor beta chains were read from a single sample in a study of blood T cell repertoires in COVID-19. This table comes from immunoSEQ multiplex PCR, and its TCRdb copy is limited to in-frame clones, with some not included. There are fewer than 400,000 clones in the sample; 85% occur only once, and 3% to 4% lies in the top ten. The sequenced sample consisted of peripheral blood. These receptors all come from a woman under 30 with acute or convalescent COVID-19. CDR3s include the opening cysteine and the closing phenylalanine or tryptophan. The order of the fields is clone size, V gene, D gene, J gene, CDR3 DNA, CDR3 protein. A D gene is named only where the DNA matches it firmly. Size is stated for part of the rows, as once, few or many counts, or as a class when the clone is expanded.

.	TRBV5-1	TRBD1	TRBJ2-7	TGCGCCAGCAGCTTGCAGGGACAGACCTACGAGCAGTACTTC	CASSLQGQTYEQYF
few	TRBV28	.	TRBJ1-1	TGTGCCAGCATCCGGGACACCGGCGGGAACACTGAAGCTTTCTTT	CASIRDTGGNTEAFF
.	TRBV2	TRBD2	TRBJ2-3	TGTGCCAGCAGTGCGATAGCGGGGAGCACAGATACGCAGTATTTT	CASSAIAGSTDTQYF
.	TRBV4-1	.	TRBJ1-2	TGCGCCAGCAGCCAAGACCGGCAGGGAGGCGATGGCTACACCTTC	CASSQDRQGGDGYTF
.	TRBV5-8	.	TRBJ2-1	TGTGCCAGCAGCTCCGGAGGGGTATCCTACAATGAGCAGTTCTTC	CASSSGGVSYNEQFF
.	TRBV28	.	TRBJ1-3	TGTGCCAGCGGGGACTCGGGACGTGGGGATCCTGGAAACACCATATATTTT	CASGDSGRGDPGNTIYF
.	TRBV13	TRBD2	TRBJ2-5	TGTGCCAGCAGCTTGACTAGCGGGCGCGGAGAGACCCAGTACTTC	CASSLTSGRGETQYF
.	TRBV5-1	.	TRBJ2-5	TGCGCCAGCAGCTTCACAGGAAACCCTAAAGAGACCCAGTACTTC	CASSFTGNPKETQYF
.	TRBV5-8	.	TRBJ2-1	TGTGCCAGCAGCGGACTCAACAATGAGCAGTTCTTC	CASSGLNNEQFF
.	TRBV7-9	TRBD1	TRBJ1-1	TGTGCCAGCTCGGGACAGGGGCCTGAAGCTTTCTTT	CASSGQGPEAFF
.	TRBV5-5	TRBD1	TRBJ1-6	TGTGCCAGCAGCGAGCGCCGGGACAGGGGATCCTATAATTCACCCCTCCACTTT	CASSERRDRGSYNSPLHF
.	TRBV28	TRBD1	TRBJ1-6	TGTGCCAGCAACTTACAGGGGGAAAACCTCCACTTT	CASNLQGENLHF
.	TRBV6-5	TRBD2	TRBJ2-1	TGTGCCAGCAGTTACTCGTTCGGGGGGGCCGCTTGGGAGCAGTTCTTC	CASSYSFGGAAWEQFF
.	TRBV11-2	.	TRBJ1-1	TGTGCCAGCAGCTTGGCGTGGACAGTTCCTGCTATGAACACTGAAGCTTTCTTT	CASSLAWTVPAMNTEAFF
few	TRBV5-1	TRBD2	TRBJ2-7	TGCGCCAGCAGCTTGACGACTAGCGGGGGGGACTACGAGCAGTACTTC	CASSLTTSGGDYEQYF
.	TRBV12-5	.	TRBJ1-5	TGTGCTAGTGGTTTGCTCAATCAGCCCCAGCATTTT	CASGLLNQPQHF
.	TRBV5-5	TRBD2	TRBJ2-7	TGTGCCAGCGGTACTATAGCGGGGGATTACGAGCAGTACTTC	CASGTIAGDYEQYF
.	TRBV29-1	TRBD1	TRBJ2-3	TGCAGCGTTGGGGGGACAGGGGTTGGTACGCAGTATTTT	CSVGGTGVGTQYF
.	TRBV27	TRBD1	TRBJ2-5	TGTGCCAGCAGTTTTTACGGACAGGGGGAGACCCAGTACTTC	CASSFYGQGETQYF
once	TRBV5-1	TRBD2	TRBJ2-3	TGCGCCAGCAGCTTGGGGCTAGCGGAGAGCACAGATACGCAGTATTTT	CASSLGLAESTDTQYF
.	TRBV5-1	TRBD2	TRBJ2-5	TGCGCCAGCAGCCCGTCTAGCGGGTATAAAGAGACCCAGTACTTC	CASSPSSGYKETQYF
.	TRBV5-1	.	TRBJ1-3	TGCGCCAGCAGCTCTAATATAAGGGGTTCTGGAAACACCATATATTTT	CASSSNIRGSGNTIYF
once	TRBV29-1	TRBD1	TRBJ1-1	TGCAGCGCAACGACGGGACAGGGGAACACTGAAGCTTTCTTT	CSATTGQGNTEAFF
.	TRBV28	TRBD1	TRBJ2-7	TGTGCCAGCACCACACCCGGGACAGGAGACTACGAGCAGTACTTC	CASTTPGTGDYEQYF
.	TRBV6-6	.	TRBJ1-1	TGTGCCAGCAGTTACTCGGGCAGGGAAGATACTGAAGCTTTCTTT	CASSYSGREDTEAFF
.	TRBV18	.	TRBJ1-5	TGTGCCAGCTCACCTTCAGATAGCAATCAGCCCCAGCATTTT	CASSPSDSNQPQHF
many	TRBV7-2	TRBD1	TRBJ1-5	TGTGCCAGCAGCACTCGGCAGGGGGGAAGCAATCAGCCCCAGCATTTT	CASSTRQGGSNQPQHF
once	TRBV19	TRBD1	TRBJ1-3	TGTGCCAGTAGTATGAAGGGGGCGGTGAACACCATATATTTT	CASSMKGAVNTIYF
.	TRBV7-6	TRBD2	TRBJ2-7	TGTGCCAGCAGCCCCAACCATGGGACTAGCTACGAGCAGTACTTC	CASSPNHGTSYEQYF
.	TRBV30	TRBD1	TRBJ1-1	TGTGCCTGGAGTCGCCCGACAGGGTTTAACACTGAAGCTTTCTTT	CAWSRPTGFNTEAFF
.	TRBV9	.	TRBJ1-1	TGTGCCAGCAGCGTAAGCGGGTTGGTCACTGAAGCTTTCTTT	CASSVSGLVTEAFF
.	TRBV5-4	TRBD1	TRBJ2-5	TGTGCCAGCAGCTTGGAGACAGGGGAAGAGACCCAGTACTTC	CASSLETGEETQYF